A single TCR beta chain is shown here with its context. Looked up from germline, CDR1 is MNHEY and CDR2 is SMNVEV (reference sequence). This CDR3 has 17 amino acids. J lost 5 bases, V lost 2 bases, and 8 bases had no gene match. Ages ranged from about 18 to 89 years, with residence in more than 20 US areas. Clinical histories supplied by participants themselves formed the basis of cohort assignment. A case of COVID-19 had been met by exposed participants within 2 weeks before study entry. Method: immunoSEQ multiplex PCR; TCRdb's copy keeps in-frame clones and lacks some. The sample yields a few hundred thousand clones, about 85% seen once. This sample was taken from a study of blood T cell repertoires in COVID-19. Study background: PBMCs, B-cell-depleted T cells, or T cells were the source of the cDNA or gDNA that made up the material.

The sequenced material came from PBMCs or T cells enriched from blood (not recorded which). This sequence originates from a woman aged 50 to 65 who had been exposed to COVID-19. The chain combines TRBV27 with TRBJ2-2; TRBD1 matches at 10 bases. CDR3 protein: CASSLTGTGVFTGELFF. The DNA of the CDR3 is TGTGCCAGCAGTTTAACCGGGACAGGGGTTTTTACCGGGGAGCTGTTTTTT.